This TCR beta chain appears in the sequencing data of a study of T cells after yellow fever vaccination. About the study: Low-cell-number fractions were prepared with SMART-Seq v4 Ultra Low Input.

This clonotype has a count of ten or more. Antigen specificity is unknown. The TCR cDNA carried a universal primer site and UMIs from 5'RACE template switching. Via MiXCR, TCRdb re-called the 5' RACE reads, giving one row per CDR3 protein. Of about 220,000 distinct CDR3 sequences listed, around 3.1% are singletons. The CDR3 sequence is 17 residues long. With 5 bases clipped from V and 2 bases from J, the junction kept 7 bases outside the gene matches. Germline V gene sequence: CDR1 SGHVS, CDR2 FQNEAQ. Notes on the study in general: Booster sampling recovered most clones from primary vaccination (around 96% CD4, around 90% CD8).

The sequencing used CD4+ T cells sorted from PBMCs, collected 10 days after the yellow fever booster vaccination. The TCR sequence derives from a man aged 18-30 years who received the YFV17D yellow fever vaccine. This rearrangement joins TRBV7-8 to TRBJ1-5; 12 bases align to TRBD1. The CDR3 DNA follows: TGTGCCAGCAGCGCGGGACAGGGGGCAGTTGGCAATCAGCCCCAGCATTTT. Residues: CASSAGQGAVGNQPQHF. The full variable domain, with the rest looked up from reference TRBV7-8 and TRBJ1-5, is GAGVSQSPRYKVAKRGQDVALRCDPISGHVSLFWYQQALGQGPEFLTYFQNEAQLDKSGLPSDRFFAERPEGSVSTLKIQRTQQEDSAVYLCASSAGQGAVGNQPQHFGDGTRLSIL.